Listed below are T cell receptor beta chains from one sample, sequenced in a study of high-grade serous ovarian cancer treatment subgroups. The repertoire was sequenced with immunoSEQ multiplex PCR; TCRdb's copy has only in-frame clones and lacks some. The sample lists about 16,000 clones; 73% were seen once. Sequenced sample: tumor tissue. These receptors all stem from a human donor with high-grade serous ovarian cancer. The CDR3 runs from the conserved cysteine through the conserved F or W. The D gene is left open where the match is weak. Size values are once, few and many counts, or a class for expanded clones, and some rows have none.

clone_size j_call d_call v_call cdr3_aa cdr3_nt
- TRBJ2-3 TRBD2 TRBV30 CAWSDVAGSLTDTQYF TGTGCCTGGAGTGACGTAGCGGGGAGTCTCACAGATACGCAGTATTTT
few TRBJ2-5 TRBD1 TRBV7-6 CASSSWTGLQETQYF TGTGCCAGCAGCTCCTGGACAGGACTCCAAGAGACCCAGTACTTC
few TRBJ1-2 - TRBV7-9 CASSLRYGYTF TGTGCCAGCAGCTTAAGATATGGCTACACCTTC
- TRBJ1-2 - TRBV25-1 CASSESRGGYGYTF TGTGCCAGCAGTGAATCGAGAGGGGGCTATGGCTACACCTTC
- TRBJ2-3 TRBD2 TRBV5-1 CASSKGLAGGLTDTQYF TGCGCCAGCAGCAAAGGACTAGCGGGGGGCCTCACAGATACGCAGTATTTT
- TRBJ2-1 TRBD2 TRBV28 CASVAGGSYNEQFF TGTGCCAGCGTCGCGGGGGGATCCTACAATGAGCAGTTCTTC
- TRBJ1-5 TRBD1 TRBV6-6 CASSQSSGGYRPQHF TGTGCCAGCAGTCAAAGTTCAGGGGGGTATCGGCCCCAGCATTTT
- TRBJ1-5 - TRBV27 CASSLTVNQPQHF TGTGCCAGCAGTTTGACAGTTAATCAGCCCCAGCATTTT
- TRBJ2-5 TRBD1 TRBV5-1 CASSLRTGRQETQYF TGCGCCAGCAGCTTACGGACAGGGCGACAAGAGACCCAGTACTTC
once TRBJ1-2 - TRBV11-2 CASSLDLRPGNYGYTF TGTGCCAGCAGCTTAGATTTGAGGCCAGGGAACTATGGCTACACCTTC
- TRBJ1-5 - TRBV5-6 CASSLGGINQPQHF TGTGCCAGCAGCTTGGGGGGGATCAATCAGCCCCAGCATTTT
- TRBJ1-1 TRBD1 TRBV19 CASSIPTGTQPKAFF TGTGCCAGTAGTATCCCGACAGGGACTCAACCAAAAGCTTTCTTT
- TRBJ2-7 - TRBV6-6 CASSYSQTVEQYF TGTGCCAGCAGTTACTCGCAGACTGTCGAGCAGTACTTC
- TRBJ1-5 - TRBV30 CAWSVGGNGQPQHF TGTGCCTGGAGTGTGGGAGGGAACGGTCAGCCCCAGCATTTT
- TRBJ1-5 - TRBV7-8 CASSSGGNQPQHF TGTGCCAGCAGCTCGGGGGGCAATCAGCCCCAGCATTTT
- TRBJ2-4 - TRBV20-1 CSASAKNIQYF TGCAGTGCTAGCGCCAAAAACATTCAGTACTTC
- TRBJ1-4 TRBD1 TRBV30 CAWSVLGTGVGEKLFF TGTGCCTGGAGTGTATTAGGTACAGGGGTGGGAGAAAAACTGTTTTTT
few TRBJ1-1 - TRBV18 CASSPRGMNTEAFF TGTGCCAGCTCACCCCGGGGGATGAACACTGAAGCTTTCTTT
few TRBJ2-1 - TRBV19 CASSNGGVSYNEQFF TGTGCCAGTAGTAACGGGGGAGTTTCCTACAATGAGCAGTTCTTC
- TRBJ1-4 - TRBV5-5 CASSPTPEKLFF TGTGCCAGCAGCCCGACCCCTGAAAAACTGTTTTTT
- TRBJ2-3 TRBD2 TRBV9 CASSAGTSGTDTQYF TGTGCCAGCAGCGCCGGGACTAGCGGGACAGATACGCAGTATTTT
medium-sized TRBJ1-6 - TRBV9 CASSVHGQPTPSPLHF TGTGCCAGCAGCGTACATGGACAGCCCACTCCTTCACCCCTCCACTTT
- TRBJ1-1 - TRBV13 CATSLFDTEAFF TGTGCCACGAGTCTATTTGACACTGAAGCTTTCTTT
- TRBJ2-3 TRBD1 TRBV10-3 CAIKDRSFTDTQYF TGTGCCATCAAGGACAGGTCCTTCACAGATACGCAGTATTTT
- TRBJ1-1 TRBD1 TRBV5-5 CASSQTGITNTEAFF TGTGCCAGCAGCCAGACAGGGATAACGAACACTGAAGCTTTCTTT
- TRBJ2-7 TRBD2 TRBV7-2 CASSSTSGYEQYF TGTGCCAGCAGTTCGACTAGCGGCTACGAGCAGTACTTC
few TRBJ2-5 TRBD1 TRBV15 CATSQPTGGIHQETQYF TGTGCCACCAGCCAGCCGACAGGGGGAATTCACCAAGAGACCCAGTACTTC
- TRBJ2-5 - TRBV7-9 CASSLLEQKETQYF TGTGCCAGCAGCTTATTGGAACAGAAAGAGACCCAGTACTTC
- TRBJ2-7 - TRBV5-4 CASSPWGYYEQYF TGTGCCAGCAGCCCTTGGGGGTACTACGAGCAGTACTTC
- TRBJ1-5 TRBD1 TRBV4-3 CASSHRGLVRSNQPQHF TGCGCCAGCAGCCATAGGGGGCTGGTAAGAAGCAATCAGCCCCAGCATTTT
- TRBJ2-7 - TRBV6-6 CASKRGGTYEQYF TGTGCCAGCAAAAGGGGGGGGACCTACGAGCAGTACTTC
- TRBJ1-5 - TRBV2 CASSGGGLVPYQPQHF TGTGCCAGCAGTGGAGGGGGACTCGTTCCTTATCAGCCCCAGCATTTT
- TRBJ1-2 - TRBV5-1 CASSLGQSGDGYTF TGCGCCAGCAGCTTGGGACAGTCCGGGGATGGCTACACCTTC
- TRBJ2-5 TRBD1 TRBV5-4 CASSLRDRGTQETQYF TGTGCCAGCAGCCTCCGGGACAGGGGGACCCAAGAGACCCAGTACTTC
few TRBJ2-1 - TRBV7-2 CASSLSSHEQFF TGTGCCAGCAGCTTGTCTAGCCATGAGCAGTTCTTC
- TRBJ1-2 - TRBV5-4 CASSLGMGGTNYGYTF TGTGCCAGCAGCTTGGGGATGGGCGGAACTAACTATGGCTACACCTTC
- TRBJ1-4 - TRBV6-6 CASSPRGATNEKLFF TGTGCCAGCAGTCCCCGGGGGGCAACTAATGAAAAACTGTTTTTT
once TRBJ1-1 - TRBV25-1 CASSEASDTSHEAFF TGTGCCAGCAGTGAGGCGAGTGACACGAGCCATGAAGCTTTCTTT
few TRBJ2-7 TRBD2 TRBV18 CASSRTSGRNEQYF TGTGCCAGCTCGCGGACTAGCGGACGGAACGAGCAGTACTTC
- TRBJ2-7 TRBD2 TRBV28 CASSGGGLAGYYEQYF TGTGCCAGCAGTGGGGGAGGACTAGCGGGGTACTACGAGCAGTACTTC
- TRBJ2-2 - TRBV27 CASSVTPRSAGELFF TGTGCCAGCAGTGTAACACCCAGGAGCGCCGGGGAGCTGTTTTTT
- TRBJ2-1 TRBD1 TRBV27 CASSFSPRRGDRPHEQFF TGTGCCAGCAGTTTTTCTCCACGCCGAGGGGACAGGCCCCATGAGCAGTTCTTC
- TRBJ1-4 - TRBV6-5 CASSPRGATNEKLFF TGTGCCAGCAGTCCCCGGGGGGCAACTAATGAAAAACTGTTTTTT